This entry describes one T cell receptor (beta chain). Antigen unknown. Trimming removed 5 bases at V and 3 bases at J, with 8 bases between. The CDR3 totals 13 residues. Germline lookup yields CDR1 SGHTA and CDR2 FQGNSA. Using immunoSEQ multiplex PCR, the repertoire was profiled, and TCRdb retains in-frame clones only, with some absent. Of under 50,000 clones listed, 66% are singletons. The data are from a study of PD-1 blockade in classical Hodgkin lymphoma. Notes on the study in general: Lower baseline TCR diversity was reported for newly diagnosed patients than for healthy donors. It was among complete responders that baseline diversity resembled that of newly diagnosed patients. With respect to the repertoire differences, their causes, possibly disease activity or prior therapy, remain undefined.

The sample's time point: cycle 4 day 1 (C4D1), after more than five weeks of nivolumab. All patients experienced relapse after autologous stem cell transplantation, and brentuximab vedotin exposure was variable. This chain links TRBV7-2 with TRBJ2-1; D gene ambiguous. The clonotype originates from a human donor with classical Hodgkin lymphoma. The sample here was peripheral blood mononuclear cells (PBMCs), taken before the fourth cycle of nivolumab. This CDR3 is CASSRSLYNEQFF. Here the CDR3 DNA reads TGTGCCAGCAGCCGTTCCCTCTACAATGAGCAGTTCTTC. The full variable domain, with the rest looked up from reference TRBV7-2 and TRBJ2-1, is GAGVSQSPSNKVTEKGKDVELRCDPISGHTALYWYRQSLGQGLEFLIYFQGNSAPDKSGLPSDRFSAERTGGSVSTLTIQRTQQEDSAVYLCASSRSLYNEQFFGPGTRLTVL.